The T cell receptor beta chain described here comes from a study of STAT5B mutations in CD4+ large granular lymphocyte leukemia. Notes on this clone: Its antigen is currently unknown.

Control samples were healthy donors' buffy coats. As processed by the authors: A productive frequency of 2.59 x 10-5 was the lowest detectable. The repertoire was sequenced with immunoSEQ multiplex PCR; TCRdb's copy has only in-frame clones and lacks some. The V and J calls and the clone size are those of that table, but D and trimming were determined from the DNA. The sample holds about 35,000 clones, roughly four fifths seen once. Overall study results and limits: Without putative leukemic clones, patient CD4-sorted repertoires remained more clonal than healthy CD4+ repertoires.

The TCR sequence derives from a human donor in good health. Sequenced sample: CD4+ T cells from blood buffy coats.

The CDR3 sequence is CSVGRLANTGELFF. CDR3 in DNA: TGCAGCGTTGGGCGGCTTGCGAACACCGGGGAGCTGTTTTTT. The V and J genes are TRBV29-1 and TRBJ2-2; no reliable D call. The CDR3 has 14 residues. Germline V CDR1 and CDR2: SQVTM, ANQGSEA. V was pared by 4 bases and J by 0 bases, with 9 bases between.